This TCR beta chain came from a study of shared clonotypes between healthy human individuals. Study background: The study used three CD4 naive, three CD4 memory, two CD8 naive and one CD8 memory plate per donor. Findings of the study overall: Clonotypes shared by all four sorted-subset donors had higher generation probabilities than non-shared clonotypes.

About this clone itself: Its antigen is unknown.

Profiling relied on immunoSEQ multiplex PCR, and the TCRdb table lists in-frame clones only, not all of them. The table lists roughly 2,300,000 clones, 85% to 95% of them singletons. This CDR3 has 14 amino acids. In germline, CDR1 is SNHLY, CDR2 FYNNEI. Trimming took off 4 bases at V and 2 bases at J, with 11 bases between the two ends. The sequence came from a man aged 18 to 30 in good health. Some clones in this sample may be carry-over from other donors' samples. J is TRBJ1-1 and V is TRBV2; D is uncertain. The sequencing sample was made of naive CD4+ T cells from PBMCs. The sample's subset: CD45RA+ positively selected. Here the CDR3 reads CASSGGAINTEAFF. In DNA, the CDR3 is TGTGCCAGCAGTGGCGGAGCGATTAACACTGAAGCTTTCTTT.